Detailed here is one T cell receptor beta chain. The antigen it recognizes is unknown. A much more abundant neighbour one base away suggests this may be a read error. These data belong to a study of T cells in Graves' hyperthyroidism and ophthalmopathy (dated by TCRdb to between 2018 and 2021). For context, the study as a whole: Peripheral blood was sampled at the time of initial diagnosis, prior to any treatment. To identify distinguishing TCR V-J signatures, a discovery cohort of around 100 patients was used, comprising roughly 45 with Graves' ophthalmopathy and 57 with stable Graves' hyperthyroidism. In more than 5 Graves' hyperthyroidism patients, the study also compared T-cell repertoires from thyroid tissue with T-cell repertoires from blood. After sampling, hyperthyroidism patients received methimazole starting at 30 mg daily, and ophthalmopathy patients received high-dose intravenous methylprednisolone. For training and testing, the 80 to 100 patients in the discovery cohort were randomly divided in a 7:3 ratio. According to the paper, TCR Vbeta CDR3 sequencing was carried out on about 140 peripheral blood samples, which came from more than 40 ophthalmopathy, around 74 hyperthyroidism and roughly 17 progressor patients. Whether ophthalmopathy could be predicted prospectively was tested in an independent validation cohort made up of 18 to 20 hyperthyroidism patients plus 17 patients who later progressed to ophthalmopathy. General findings and caveats noted by the study authors: Sample size was not statistically predetermined, and blinding of investigators to group allocation was not performed. A 13 V-J signature model separated ophthalmopathy from stable hyperthyroidism, with around 88% sensitivity and 81.08% specificity in cross-validation and 80%/75% in testing. Most expanded thyroid clonotypes (frequency above 0.001) were also found in blood, which suggests that blood repertoires may mirror thyroid immune responses. In validation, progression to ophthalmopathy was predicted by the model with 70% to 71% sensitivity and just over 72% specificity, a median of about 6.8 months before onset.

CDR1 SGHTA and CDR2 FQGNSA are derived from the germline V gene. From the cysteine through the phenylalanine, the CDR3 covers 15 amino acids. Of all the DNA, just the CDR3 is kept, 45 bases in frame from base 1. V sheds 2 bases and J sheds 5 bases, leaving 15 bases between their ends. Hyperthyroidism patients were aged 18 to 65 years and newly diagnosed, with disease duration of less than 2 months. Patients with uncontrolled infections, other autoimmune diseases, pregnancy or lactation were excluded. Clinical symptoms, serum thyroxine and TRAb, thyroid ultrasound, and orbital computed tomography formed the basis for the diagnoses. For progressor patients, blood was drawn at the first diagnosis of hyperthyroidism, before any ophthalmopathy symptoms had appeared. PBMCs were separated from 10 ml of fresh peripheral blood using Ficoll-Paque density gradient centrifugation. Patients classed as progressors first received a Graves' hyperthyroidism diagnosis and then went on to develop ophthalmopathy during follow-up. Trizol reagent was used to extract total RNA, and RNA quality was then checked on an Agilent 2100 Bioanalyzer.

The TCR beta CDR3 regions were amplified from RNA transcripts. A first-round RT-PCR of the TCR CDR3 used the HTBI primer set with the Qiagen OneStep RT-PCR kit. A second multiplex PCR round built the libraries, followed by size selection and purification. Paired-end sequencing of the libraries was performed with 100 bp reads on an Illumina HiSeq2000. In the source study's methods: SOAPnuke was used to process the raw data, removing reads that contained adapters or uncalled bases, had a mean Phred below 15, or lacked an exact match to the constant primer or identifier. High-quality paired reads were merged using COPE v1.2.5, and each unique nucleotide sequence was defined as a clonotype. MiTCR v1.1 was used to align the clonotypes against IMGT TRBV, TRBD and TRBJ reference segments. The analysis was restricted to V-J combinations with a frequency above 0.0001, which together covered just over 98% of the repertoires. The TCS score was defined as F50 (clonal expansion) divided by E x V (chaos), with BLOSUM62-based TCRdist calculated between CDR3 peptides within each V-J. Welch's t-statistics and random forest reduced just over 500 V-J features to fewer than 15, which were used in a naive Bayes classifier (R e1071). TCRdb handled the public reads itself, with Q25 trimming in fastp and clone calling in MiXCR, and kept productive beta chains. Each entry is one CDR3 protein sequence, shown with its most common DNA and genes. TCRdb, rather than the study authors, made the V and J calls. Within this sample are 250,000 to 300,000 distinct CDR3 sequences, with 14% to 15% of them counted one time only. In total, the top ten clones hold roughly 13% of the sample.

The sample taken for sequencing was blood. The rearranged chain carries TRBV7-2 and TRBJ1-1; the D gene remains uncertain. This TCR derives from a woman aged 40 to 49 with Graves' hyperthyroidism that later progressed to Graves' ophthalmopathy. At the DNA level, the sequence is TGTGCCAGCAGCTTATGGTCAGGAAGTGAGACTGAAGCTTTCTTT. It codes for CASSLWSGSETEAFF.